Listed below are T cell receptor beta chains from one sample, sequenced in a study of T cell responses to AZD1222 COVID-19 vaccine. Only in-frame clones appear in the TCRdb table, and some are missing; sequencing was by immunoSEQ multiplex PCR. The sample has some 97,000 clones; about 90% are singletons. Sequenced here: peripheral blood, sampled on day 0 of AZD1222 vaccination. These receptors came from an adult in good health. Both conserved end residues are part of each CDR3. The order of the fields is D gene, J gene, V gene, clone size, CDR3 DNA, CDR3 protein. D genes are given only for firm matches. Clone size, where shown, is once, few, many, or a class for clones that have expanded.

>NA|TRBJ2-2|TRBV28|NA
TGTGCCAGCAGTTTATACGGTCTTGATTCGACCGGGGAGCTGTTTTTT
CASSLYGLDSTGELFF
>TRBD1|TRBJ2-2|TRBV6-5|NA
TGTGCCAGCAGTTACGGGACAGGGGGAAGAGACGGGGAGCTGTTTTTT
CASSYGTGGRDGELFF
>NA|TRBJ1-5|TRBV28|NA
TGTGCCAGCAGTTTAGCCGCAGGGATGCTTTGGCAGCCCCAGCATTTT
CASSLAAGMLWQPQHF
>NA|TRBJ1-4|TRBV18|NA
TGTGCCAGCTCATCGGTTCAGGGTGAAAAACTGTTTTTT
CASSSVQGEKLFF
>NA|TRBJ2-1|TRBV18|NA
TGTGCCAGCTCACCCAACCTAAGATACAATGAGCAGTTCTTC
CASSPNLRYNEQFF
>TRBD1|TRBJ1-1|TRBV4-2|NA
TGTGCCAGCAGCCGGCAGGGGGGAGGGACTGAAGCTTTCTTT
CASSRQGGGTEAFF
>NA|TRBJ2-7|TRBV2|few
TGTGCCACGACCCTGGACGGAAGCTCCTACGAGCAGTACTTC
CATTLDGSSYEQYF
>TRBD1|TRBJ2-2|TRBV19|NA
TGTGCCAGTAGGGGACAGGGGGGGAACACCGGGGAGCTGTTTTTT
CASRGQGGNTGELFF
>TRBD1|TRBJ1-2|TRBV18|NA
TGTGCCAGCTCACTCATTGGGGGACAGAGCCTTAACTATGGCTACACCTTC
CASSLIGGQSLNYGYTF
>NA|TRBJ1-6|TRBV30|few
TGTGCCTGGGGACAGACCAATTCACCCCTCCACTTT
CAWGQTNSPLHF
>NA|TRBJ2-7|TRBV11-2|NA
TGTGCCAGCAGCTTAGCCGGGCCAGCTGGGGAGCAGTACTTC
CASSLAGPAGEQYF
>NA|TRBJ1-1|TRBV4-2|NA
TGTGCCAGCAGCCTTCAGTTTGGGGGGGAGGCTTTCTTT
CASSLQFGGEAFF
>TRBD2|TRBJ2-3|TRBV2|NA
TGTGCCAGCAACCTTTGGGGGGGGGCAGATACGCAGTATTTT
CASNLWGGADTQYF
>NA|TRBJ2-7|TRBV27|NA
TGTGCCAGCAGTTTCAGTCCCCGGGACCTCTCCTACGAGCAGTACTTC
CASSFSPRDLSYEQYF
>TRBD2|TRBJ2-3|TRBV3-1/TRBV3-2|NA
TGTGCCAGCAGCCGATCCACTAGCGAAACGCAGTATTTT
CASSRSTSETQYF
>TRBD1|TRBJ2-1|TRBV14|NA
TGTGCCAGCAGCCAAGTCGGGACAGGGTCCTACAATGAGCAGTTCTTC
CASSQVGTGSYNEQFF
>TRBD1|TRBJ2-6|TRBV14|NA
TGTGCCAGCAGCCAAGGCAGGGGGCCTGGGGCCAACGTCCTGACTTTC
CASSQGRGPGANVLTF
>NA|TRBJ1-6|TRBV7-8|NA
TGTGCCAGCAGCTTAGAAGGGATTTCACCCCTCCACTTT
CASSLEGISPLHF
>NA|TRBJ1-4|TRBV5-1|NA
TGCGCCAGCAGCTTCAATGAAAAACTGTTTTTT
CASSFNEKLFF
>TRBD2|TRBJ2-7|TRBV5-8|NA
TGTGCCAGCAGCTTGGGACCCGGTAGCGGGTCCTACGAGCAGTACTTC
CASSLGPGSGSYEQYF
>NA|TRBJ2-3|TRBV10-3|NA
TGTGCCATCAGTGAGTCCGACAGCAATCCAGATACGCAGTATTTT
CAISESDSNPDTQYF
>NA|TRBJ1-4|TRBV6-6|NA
TGTGCCAGCAGTCCAGGCCCCTTATATGCAACTAATGAAAAACTGTTTTTT
CASSPGPLYATNEKLFF
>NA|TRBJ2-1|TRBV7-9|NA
TGTGCCAGCAGCTTTGCCGGCAATGAGCAGTTCTTC
CASSFAGNEQFF
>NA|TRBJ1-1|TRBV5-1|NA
TGCGCCAGCAGCTTTAAGGCAGCGAACACTGAAGCTTTCTTT
CASSFKAANTEAFF
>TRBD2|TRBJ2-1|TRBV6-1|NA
TGTGCCAGCAGTGAACCGACTAGCGGGGGGCACAATGAGCAGTTCTTC
CASSEPTSGGHNEQFF
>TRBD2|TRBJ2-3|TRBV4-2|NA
TGTGCCAGCAGCCAAGTGGTAGTAGTAGCGGGACACACAGATACGCAGTATTTT
CASSQVVVVAGHTDTQYF
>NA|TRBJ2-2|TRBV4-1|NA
TGCGCCAGCAGCCCTACGACCGGGGAGCTGTTTTTT
CASSPTTGELFF